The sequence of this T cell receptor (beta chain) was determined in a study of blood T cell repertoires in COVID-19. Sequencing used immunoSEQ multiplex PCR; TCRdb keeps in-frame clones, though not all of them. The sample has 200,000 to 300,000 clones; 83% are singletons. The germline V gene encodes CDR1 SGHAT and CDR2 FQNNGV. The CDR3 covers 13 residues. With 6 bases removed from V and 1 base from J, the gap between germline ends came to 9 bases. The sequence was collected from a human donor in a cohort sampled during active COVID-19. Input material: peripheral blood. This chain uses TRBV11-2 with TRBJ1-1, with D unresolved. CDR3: CASRSNRNTEAFF. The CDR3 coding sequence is TGTGCCAGCAGATCAAACAGGAACACTGAAGCTTTCTTT.